This entry concerns a single T cell receptor beta chain. This clonotype turned up a few times. Its antigen remains undetermined. No base quality values were provided; no much bigger clone lies one nucleotide off. The instrument given in TCRdb is Illumina HiSeq 2500. Quantitative 5'-RACE with molecular barcodes was used to prepare TCR beta libraries. The study's processing was this. To identify disease-linked TCR variants, a new computational method was used, one built on a probabilistic model of VDJ rearrangement. TCRdb reran the public reads through fastp at Q25 and MiXCR, keeping productive beta chains. Here each entry gathers all rows of one CDR3 protein and keeps the most common genes and DNA. For this entry, the V and J calls and clone size follow TCRdb and not the study's own pipeline. Counted in this sample were hundreds of thousands of distinct CDR3 sequences; approximately 12% of them appeared once. The top ten clones comprise around 0.51% of the sample.

This sample stems from a study of CD8 T cells in ankylosing spondylitis (TCRdb year 2017). With regard to the full study: The study profiled T cell receptor beta repertoires in healthy donors and ankylosing spondylitis patients to find disease-linked TCR variants. The whole study cohort included some 100 healthy donors and 25 ankylosing spondylitis patients. Peripheral blood samples were taken, and synovial fluid was additionally collected from ankylosing spondylitis patients.

The study at large found these results: Significant enrichment of the disease-linked clones was reported in matched synovial fluid samples from ankylosing spondylitis patients. The disease-linked clones had a CD8+ phenotype and were found at relatively low frequencies in peripheral blood. Some TCR beta motif variants had previously been reported in synovial fluid and blood of reactive arthritis patients, which suggested common disease-initiation mechanisms. A TCR beta motif of fewer than 10 highly homologous amino acid variants appeared characteristic of blood from ankylosing spondylitis patients.

The clonotype was recovered from a male donor with ankylosing spondylitis. Sequenced: blood, either unsorted or a sorted T cell fraction (not recorded which).

The nucleotide sequence reads as follows: TGCAGTGCTAGAGACCCGGTTCGCAATGAGCAGTTCTTC. This is translated as CSARDPVRNEQFF. This chain joins TRBV20-1 to TRBJ2-1, with the identity of the D gene unclear. From cysteine to phenylalanine, the CDR3 is 13 amino acids long. Only the CDR3 part of the read is kept: 39 bases, read in frame from the first base. Between the V and J ends, shortened by 0 bases and 6 bases respectively, the junction contains 9 bases. From a lookup of the germline V gene (reference sequence), CDR1 and CDR2 are DFQATT and SNEGSKA.